One and the same sample provided the 24 T cell receptor beta chains below, sequenced in a study of STAT3 mutations in large granular lymphocyte leukemia. Study-wide results and limits: Every T-LGLL patient had at least one immunodominant TCRbeta clonotype.

These TCRs are of unknown antigen specificity. Sequenced by immunoSEQ multiplex PCR; TCRdb stores in-frame clones only, minus some. This table has roughly 35,000 clones, about 88% appearing once. Specimen: PBMCs. Receptors originate from a human donor with T large granular lymphocyte leukemia. Some clones in this sample may be carry-over from other donors' samples.

This rearrangement joins TRBV5-1 to TRBJ2-6; 9 bases agree with TRBD1. The CDR3 totals 18 residues. Unmatched junction bases numbered 7, after V lost 3 bases and J lost 0 bases. Germline CDR1 and CDR2: SGHRS and YFSETQ. Here the CDR3 reads CASSYRDRDSSGANVLTF. The CDR3 DNA reads TGCGCCAGCAGCTATCGGGACAGGGATAGCTCTGGGGCCAACGTCCTGACTTTC.

This sequence joins TRBV30 and TRBJ1-5; no reliable D call. The CDR3 runs 13 residues. The V gene's germline CDR1 is GTSNPN and CDR2 SVGIG (reference sequence). The V end was cut by 0 bases, the J end by 11 bases, with 14 bases between. The CDR3 loop reads CAWSVQGSSAQHF. CDR3 bases: TGTGCCTGGAGTGTACAAGGGTCCTCAGCCCAGCATTTT.

This chain links TRBV19 with TRBJ2-3; D unclear. Germline assignment: CDR1 LNHDA and CDR2 SQIVND (reference sequence). This CDR3 region has 11 residues. The V gene lost 4 bases and the J gene lost 3 bases, with 2 bases spanning the gap. The CDR3 loop reads CASSKTDTQYF. The CDR3 DNA reads TGTGCCAGTAGTAAGACAGATACGCAGTATTTT.

The chain is built from TRBV29-1 and TRBJ2-3, with 7 bases aligning to TRBD1. The germline CDR1 and CDR2 sequences are SQVTM and ANQGSEA. The CDR3 extends over 14 amino acids. V dropped 0 bases and J dropped 2; count of bases not matched to a gene: 2. The chain's CDR3 is CSVEDGTVTDTQYF. The CDR3 DNA sequence: TGCAGCGTTGAAGATGGGACAGTCACAGATACGCAGTATTTT.

This rearrangement joins TRBV7-2 to TRBJ1-1, with a possible D match to TRBD1 (6 bases). V was pared by 3 bases and J by 4 bases, with 9 bases between. This CDR3 has 13 amino acids. Germline V gene sequence: CDR1 SGHTA, CDR2 FQGNSA. The CDR3 sequence: CASSFDRSTEAFF. CDR3 DNA sequence: TGTGCCAGCAGCTTTGACAGGAGCACTGAAGCTTTCTTT.

The sample holds one count of this clone. This chain connects TRBV4-1 to TRBJ1-2; no clear D. The V end lost 0 bases, the J end lost 7 bases, and 12 bases lay between the germline ends. The V gene's germline CDR1 is MGHRA and CDR2 YSYEKL. This CDR3 region has 14 residues. In nucleotides, the CDR3 is TGCGCCAGCAGCCAAGAATTATACGGAGTTGGCTACACCTTC. This encodes CASSQELYGVGYTF.

V and J are TRBV29-1 and TRBJ2-3; D unclear. From germline, CDR1 is SQVTM and CDR2 ANQGSEA. The V gene lost 6 bases and the J gene lost 6 bases, with 10 bases spanning the gap. The CDR3 consists of 11 residues. CDR3 region: CSVKTLDTQYF. The CDR3 nucleotides read TGCAGCGTAAAGACCCTGGATACGCAGTATTTT.

This clone showed up just a few times. The rearrangement links TRBV7-9 to TRBJ1-3; D gene uncertain. CDR3 length: 12 residues. The germline V gene has CDR1 SEHNR and CDR2 FQNEAQ (reference sequence). The V gene lost 3 bases and the J gene lost 6 bases, with 6 bases spanning the gap. DNA for the CDR3: TGTGCCAGCAGCTTTCTTGCAAACACCATATATTTT. Translating it yields CASSFLANTIYF.

This chain links TRBV7-2 with TRBJ2-3, with TRBD2 identical over 13 bases. In germline, CDR1 is SGHTA, CDR2 FQGNSA. V was clipped by 6 bases and J by 6 bases; unmatched bases: 9. This CDR3 comprises 16 residues. This CDR3 is CASSSGTSGARDTQYF. As DNA, the CDR3 is TGTGCCAGCAGTTCCGGGACTAGCGGGGCTCGGGATACGCAGTATTTT. Filled out from reference TRBV7-2 and TRBJ2-3, the complete variable domain reads GAGVSQSPSNKVTEKGKDVELRCDPISGHTALYWYRQSLGQGLEFLIYFQGNSAPDKSGLPSDRFSAERTGGSVSTLTIQRTQQEDSAVYLCASSSGTSGARDTQYFGPGTRLTVL.

The chain joins TRBV5-6 to TRBJ2-2; 9 bases are shared with TRBD1. Germline loops: CDR1 SGHDT, CDR2 YYEEEE. Trimming cost V 5 bases and J 4 bases; bases outside gene matches: 6. There are 15 residues in the CDR3. The CDR3 protein is CASRRRQGGTGELFF. The CDR3 DNA reads as TGTGCCAGCAGGCGCAGACAGGGGGGCACCGGGGAGCTGTTTTTT. The variable domain in full, completed from reference TRBV5-6 and TRBJ2-2, reads DAGVTQSPTHLIKTRGQQVTLRCSPKSGHDTVSWYQQALGQGPQFIFQYYEEEERQRGNFPDRFSGHQFPNYSSELNVNALLLGDSALYLCASRRRQGGTGELFFGEGSRLTVL.

The gene calls are TRBV9 and TRBJ1-6; tentatively, D is TRBD1 (5 bases). Germline V gives CDR1 SGDLS, CDR2 YYNGEE. The CDR3 is 14 residues long. V was shortened by 0 bases and J by 5 bases, with 6 bases between the two germline ends. The CDR3 reads CASSVGGDNSPLHF. In DNA, the CDR3 is TGTGCCAGCAGCGTAGGGGGCGATAATTCACCCCTCCACTTT.

The V gene is TRBV5-1, the J gene TRBJ2-2, with a possible D match to TRBD1 (6 bases). Germline V gene data show CDR1 as SGHRS and CDR2 as YFSETQ. Trimming pared 0 bases from V and 1 base from J, leaving 10 bases between. CDR3 length equals 16 residues. CDR3 amino acids: CASSLEGRGNTGELFF. The DNA of the CDR3 is TGCGCCAGCAGCTTGGAAGGCAGGGGGAACACCGGGGAGCTGTTTTTT. Full variable domain (missing parts from reference TRBV5-1 and TRBJ2-2): KAGVTQTPRYLIKTRGQQVTLSCSPISGHRSVSWYQQTPGQGLQFLFEYFSETQRNKGNFPGRFSGRQFSNSRSEMNVSTLELGDSALYLCASSLEGRGNTGELFFGEGSRLTVL.

This chain uses TRBV5-4 with TRBJ1-3, with a tentative D call TRBD1 (5 bases). CDR1 SGHNT and CDR2 YYREEE come from the germline V gene (reference sequence). This CDR3 comprises 16 residues. V was pared by 0 bases and J by 0 bases, with 10 bases between. CDR3 region: CASSLGGGTSGNTIYF. CDR3 DNA: TGTGCCAGCAGCTTGGGGGGCGGAACCTCTGGAAACACCATATATTTT.

The chain links TRBV6-6 to TRBJ2-1; no clear D gene. The germline V gene has CDR1 MNHNY and CDR2 SVGAGI (reference sequence). This CDR3 region has 16 residues. V was shortened by 0 bases and J by 8 bases, with 17 bases between the two germline ends. The CDR3 loop reads CASSYSATPTNDEQFF. As DNA, the CDR3 is TGTGCCAGCAGTTACTCGGCCACTCCAACCAATGATGAGCAGTTCTTC.

V is TRBV7-9 and J is TRBJ1-6; 7 bases align to TRBD1. CDR3 length equals 17 residues. With V trimmed by 6 bases and J by 0 bases, 8 bases remained unmatched. The germline V gene has CDR1 SEHNR and CDR2 FQNEAQ (reference sequence). The CDR3: CASSRDSPSSYNSPLHF. CDR3 DNA sequence: TGTGCCAGCAGTCGGGACAGCCCTAGCTCCTATAATTCACCCCTCCACTTT.

Only one count was recorded for this clone. The DNA of the CDR3 is TGCGCCAGCAGTGCCGGGACTAGCGGGGGGACCTACAATGAGCAGTTCTTC. Translated, it gives CASSAGTSGGTYNEQFF. The chain carries TRBV10-2 and TRBJ2-1; 15 nucleotides align to TRBD2. Germline CDR1 WSHSY, CDR2 SAAADI. CDR3 size: 17 residues. J gave up 2 bases and V 4 bases, and 3 bases lay outside the gene matches.

CDR3 region: CASSFERNTEAFF. The CDR3 DNA sequence: TGCGCCAGCAGCTTTGAGAGGAACACTGAAGCTTTCTTT. J is TRBJ1-1 and V is TRBV5-1; D unresolved. Between the trimmed V and J ends, which lost 2 bases and 1 base, there was a span of 6 bases. Germline V gives CDR1 SGHRS, CDR2 YFSETQ. The CDR3 has 13 amino acids. Based on the CDR3 plus reference TRBV5-1 and TRBJ1-1, the full variable domain is KAGVTQTPRYLIKTRGQQVTLSCSPISGHRSVSWYQQTPGQGLQFLFEYFSETQRNKGNFPGRFSGRQFSNSRSEMNVSTLELGDSALYLCASSFERNTEAFFGQGTRLTVV.

This clone was recorded only once. V and J are TRBV7-9 and TRBJ2-5, with D perhaps TRBD2 (6 bases). Per germline, CDR1 SEHNR and CDR2 FQNEAQ (reference sequence). The V and J ends lost 5 bases and 5 bases respectively, with 18 bases between them. This CDR3 comprises 15 residues. CDR3 DNA: TGTGCCAGCAGCACTGGAGGAGGGGCCGGGGAGACCCAGTACTTC. Translation: CASSTGGGAGETQYF. Full variable domain (outside the CDR3, taken from reference TRBV7-9 and TRBJ2-5): DTGVSQNPRHKITKRGQNVTFRCDPISEHNRLYWYRQTLGQGPEFLTYFQNEAQLEKSRLLSDRFSAERPKGSFSTLEIQRTEQGDSAMYLCASSTGGGAGETQYFGPGTRLLVL.

The rearrangement uses TRBV29-1 and TRBJ2-7, with 8 bases identical to TRBD1. Per the germline V gene, CDR1 is SQVTM and CDR2 is ANQGSEA. The CDR3 is 13 residues long. The ends lost 3 bases at V and 6 bases at J; junction bases unmatched: 7. Here the CDR3 reads CSVEPTGAGEQYF. CDR3 DNA sequence: TGCAGCGTTGAGCCGACAGGGGCGGGCGAGCAGTACTTC.

The chain recombines TRBV2 with TRBJ2-5; a possible D gene is TRBD1 (6 bases). The V end was cut by 6 bases, the J end by 7 bases, with 12 bases between. CDR1 is SNHLY and CDR2 is FYNNEI in the germline V gene. The CDR3 sequence is 12 residues long. The DNA of the CDR3 is TGTGCCAGCAGACAGGGTTTTCCGACCCAGTACTTC. Its protein product is CASRQGFPTQYF.

This chain connects TRBV2 to TRBJ1-2; TRBD1 matches at 7 bases. With V trimmed by 6 bases and J by 0 bases, 4 bases remained unmatched. Germline CDR1 and CDR2: SNHLY and FYNNEI. This CDR3 has 14 residues. CDR3 sequence (DNA): TGTGCCAGCAGCCAGGGGGAGACTAACTATGGCTACACCTTC. It codes for CASSQGETNYGYTF.

This clone was recorded a few times. The chain links TRBV28 to TRBJ1-5; 7 positions match TRBD1. Germline lookup yields CDR1 MDHEN and CDR2 SYDVKM. This CDR3 is built from 15 residues. The V gene end was trimmed by 8 bases and the J gene end by 5 bases; junction bases not matched to a gene: 12. The CDR3 DNA sequence: TGTGCCAGCGGCTCGCCCACAGGGGAGCATCAGCCCCAGCATTTT. Encoded protein: CASGSPTGEHQPQHF.

The rearrangement links TRBV18 to TRBJ2-1; TRBD1 or TRBD2 may be the D gene (5 bases each). Trimming left V 0 bases short and J 8 bases short, with 14 bases between. Germline CDR1 and CDR2: KGHSH and LQKENI. The CDR3 loop spans 15 amino acids. CDR3 loop: CASSPPLRGVDEQFF. The CDR3 DNA is TGTGCCAGCTCACCACCGTTACGAGGGGTGGATGAGCAGTTCTTC.

The rearrangement joins TRBV7-9 to TRBJ2-1; 12 bases are a match to TRBD2. CDR1 is SEHNR, CDR2 FQNEAQ, per germline (reference sequence). Losses at the gene ends were 5 bases for V and 1 base for J; bases not matched to a gene: 9. The CDR3 covers 18 residues. CDR3 bases: TGTGCCAGCAGCGCCCCTTCTAGCGGGGGGGCGTCCTACAATGAGCAGTTCTTC. It specifies CASSAPSSGGASYNEQFF.